A selection of T cell receptor beta chains follows, all from one sample in a study of blood T cells in healthy people across ages. TCRdb fed the 5' RACE reads into MiXCR, producing one record per CDR3 protein. This sample has about 680,000 distinct CDR3 sequences; around half occur once, and the top ten carry around a third. The sequencing sample was made of blood. The receptor source for this set is a woman aged 55 to 70 in good health. Each CDR3 is given with its conserved first and last residue. Fields, in order: D gene, CDR3 length, V gene, clone size, J gene, CDR3 DNA, CDR3 protein. A D gene is named only where the DNA matches it firmly. Clone sizes are given selectively: once, few, many, or a class where the clone is expanded.

>-|14|TRBV5-1|-|TRBJ2-7
TGCGCCAGCAGCCCAAGGACACCTGCCTACGAGCAGTACTTC
CASSPRTPAYEQYF
>-|12|TRBV5-1|-|TRBJ2-3
TGCGCCAGCAGCATCCCTGGAGATACGCAGTATTTT
CASSIPGDTQYF
>-|13|TRBV6-2/TRBV6-3|few|TRBJ2-5
TGTGCCAGCAGTTTGAGGCCTAGCATTGAGCAGTACTTC
CASSLRPSIEQYF
>TRBD2|15|TRBV9|-|TRBJ2-1
TGTGCCAGCGGCCCTCGGACTAGCACTTACAATGAGCAGTTCTTC
CASGPRTSTYNEQFF
>-|12|TRBV20-1|few|TRBJ1-1
TGCAGTGCTTCCCCGGGGAACACTGAAGCTTTCTTT
CSASPGNTEAFF
>-|14|TRBV20-1|-|TRBJ2-7
TGCAGTGCTAGAGTCCCCTATCGGGAGCACGAGCAGTACTTC
CSARVPYREHEQYF
>-|12|TRBV30|-|TRBJ1-5
TGTGCCTGGGGACGGAGTAATCAGCCCCAGCATTTT
CAWGRSNQPQHF
>TRBD1|14|TRBV5-6|-|TRBJ1-2
TGTGCCAGCAGCCACAGGGGTATCGGCTATGGCTACACCTTC
CASSHRGIGYGYTF
>-|13|TRBV7-2|few|TRBJ2-3
TGTGCCAGCGGCCCGGGGCGCACAGATACGCAGTATTTT
CASGPGRTDTQYF
>TRBD1|16|TRBV5-1|-|TRBJ1-6
TGCGCCAGCAGCACTGGACAGGGATCCTATAATTCACCCCTCCACTTT
CASSTGQGSYNSPLHF
>-|14|TRBV12-3/TRBV12-4|-|TRBJ1-2
TGTGCCAGCAGACTCGGACAGACCAACTATGGCTACACCTTC
CASRLGQTNYGYTF
>-|12|TRBV6-1|-|TRBJ2-7
TGTGCCCGCAGCGGTCCCCCACTCGAGCAGTACTTC
CARSGPPLEQYF
>TRBD1|15|TRBV20-1|-|TRBJ2-4
TGCAGTGCTAGTCCGGGACAGCTAGCCAAAGACATTCAGTACTTC
CSASPGQLAKDIQYF
>-|16|TRBV29-1|few|TRBJ2-1
TGCAGCGTTGAAGATGCAGCGGGCAACACCTACAATGAGCAGTTCTTC
CSVEDAAGNTYNEQFF
>TRBD2|16|TRBV6-5|-|TRBJ2-1
TGTGCCAGCAGTAACCGCGGGACTAGCTACTACAATGAGCAGTTCTTC
CASSNRGTSYYNEQFF
>TRBD2|15|TRBV3-1|-|TRBJ2-7
TGTCCCAGCAGGACTAGCGGGGTTTCTTCCTACGAGCAGTACTTC
CPSRTSGVSSYEQYF
>-|15|TRBV6-2/TRBV6-3|-|TRBJ2-7
TGTGCCAGCACCTTTGGGTGGGAGCCCTCCTACGAGCAGTACTTC
CASTFGWEPSYEQYF
>TRBD1|14|TRBV7-6|-|TRBJ1-2
TGTGCCAGCAGCTCCGGGACAGGATCCTATGGCTACACCTTC
CASSSGTGSYGYTF
>TRBD1|15|TRBV11-3|-|TRBJ2-3
TGTGCCAGCAGCCTCCGACAGGGGAAGACAGATACGCAGTATTTT
CASSLRQGKTDTQYF
>TRBD2|15|TRBV20-1|few|TRBJ2-3
TGCAGTGCTAGAGATCCTAGCGGGAGACCAGATACGCAGTATTTT
CSARDPSGRPDTQYF
>TRBD1|17|TRBV4-3|few|TRBJ1-1
TGCGCCAGCAGCCAAGATCCAAGGACAGGGCTCGGGACTGAAGCTTTCTTT
CASSQDPRTGLGTEAFF
>TRBD1|14|TRBV7-6|-|TRBJ1-3
TGTGCCAGCAGCAAGACAGGGCCTGGAAACACCATATATTTT
CASSKTGPGNTIYF
>TRBD1|16|TRBV28|-|TRBJ2-3
TGTGCCAGCAGTTTATCCGGGACAGGAGGGTCAGATACGCAGTATTTT
CASSLSGTGGSDTQYF
>-|15|TRBV21-1|-|TRBJ1-5
TGTGCCAGCAGCAAAGGGGGCCTCCAGGGGAAGCCCCAGCATTTT
CASSKGGLQGKPQHF
>-|15|TRBV4-2|-|TRBJ1-6
TGTGCCAGCAGCCAAGCAGGGGTCCACGGTTCACCCCTCCACTTT
CASSQAGVHGSPLHF
>-|19|TRBV7-3|-|TRBJ2-6
TGTGCCAGCAGCTTAAGAAAGTGGGGTGGGGTCTCTGGGGCCAACGTCCTGACTTTC
CASSLRKWGGVSGANVLTF
>TRBD2|15|TRBV18|-|TRBJ2-7
TGTGCCAGCTCACCCGGGACTAGCGGGAGAAGCAGGCAGTACTTC
CASSPGTSGRSRQYF
>TRBD1|15|TRBV28|-|TRBJ1-2
TGTGCCAGCACCCTCCAGGACAGGGGGATTGATGGCTACACCTTC
CASTLQDRGIDGYTF
>-|15|TRBV27|-|TRBJ2-1
TGTGCCAGCAGCACCGCCCCGGGCTCCTACAATGAGCAGTTCTTC
CASSTAPGSYNEQFF
>TRBD1|14|TRBV5-1|-|TRBJ2-3
TGCGCCAGCAGAAGGACAGGGGTTGAAGATACGCAGTATTTT
CASRRTGVEDTQYF
>-|15|TRBV18|-|TRBJ2-3
TGTGCCAGCTCACCACTGGGAGGAGCGACAGATACGCAGTATTTT
CASSPLGGATDTQYF
>-|14|TRBV28|many|TRBJ1-2
TGTGCCAGCAGACCCGGGTGGCCAAACTATGGCTACACCTTC
CASRPGWPNYGYTF
>-|14|TRBV7-2|once|TRBJ2-3
TGTGCCAGCAGCTTACGCAGGGTGGGGGATACGCAGTATTTT
CASSLRRVGDTQYF
>TRBD2|20|TRBV28|-|TRBJ2-3
TGTGCCAGCAGTTTATGGGGGACTAGCGGGAGAGGGTGGGGAACAGATACGCAGTATTTT
CASSLWGTSGRGWGTDTQYF
>TRBD2|16|TRBV4-2|few|TRBJ2-7
TGTGCCAGCAGCCAAGATCGGAGACTAGCGGGGCAGGGGCAGTACTTC
CASSQDRRLAGQGQYF
>TRBD1|15|TRBV25-1|-|TRBJ1-4
TGTGCCAGCAGTGAACCCGGGACAGGGGACGAAAAACTGTTTTTT
CASSEPGTGDEKLFF
>-|15|TRBV14|-|TRBJ2-1
TGTGCCAGCAGCCCCTTCAAGACAGTGATCAATGAGCAGTTCTTC
CASSPFKTVINEQFF
>-|12|TRBV12-3/TRBV12-4|-|TRBJ1-2
TGTGCCAGCAGTTTTTATCTGAACGGCTACACCTTC
CASSFYLNGYTF
>TRBD2|17|TRBV11-1|-|TRBJ2-1
TGTGCCAGCAGCTTACGCAGCGGGGGGGCGGCATACAATGAGCAGTTCTTC
CASSLRSGGAAYNEQFF
>TRBD1|17|TRBV4-1|-|TRBJ1-2
TGCGCCAGCAGCCAAATAAAACCGGGACAGCGACTCTATGGCTACACCTTC
CASSQIKPGQRLYGYTF
>-|15|TRBV28|few|TRBJ2-7
TGTGCCAGCAGTACGACAGCCCTTAGGGCCTACGAGCAGTACTTC
CASSTTALRAYEQYF
>-|13|TRBV6-5|-|TRBJ2-2
TGTGCCAGCAGTTACGGTCGGACCGGGGAGCTGTTTTTT
CASSYGRTGELFF
>TRBD2|17|TRBV15|-|TRBJ2-1
TGTGCCACCAGCACCCCTCCGGGACTAGCGGGAGGAAATGAGCAGTTCTTC
CATSTPPGLAGGNEQFF
>-|15|TRBV2|-|TRBJ2-1
TGTGCCAGCAGTGAGGACGGAAACTCCTACAATGAGCAGTTCTTC
CASSEDGNSYNEQFF
>-|12|TRBV3-1|-|TRBJ2-1
TGTGCCAGCAGCTTTTATAACAATGAGCAGTTCTTC
CASSFYNNEQFF
>TRBD1|14|TRBV18|-|TRBJ1-2
TGTGCCAGCTCACCGGAAACAGGGGAATATGGCTACACCTTC
CASSPETGEYGYTF
>TRBD2|17|TRBV7-8|few|TRBJ2-3
TGTGCCAGCAGCCGCCCGGGACTAGCTAAGAGCACAGATACGCAGTATTTT
CASSRPGLAKSTDTQYF
>TRBD1|14|TRBV6-2/TRBV6-3|few|TRBJ2-7
TGTGCCAGCACCTGGGACAGGGAAGCCTACGAGCAGTACTTC
CASTWDREAYEQYF
>-|11|TRBV6-6|few|TRBJ1-2
TGTGCCAGCACACGAAACTATGGCTACACCTTC
CASTRNYGYTF
>-|15|TRBV28|-|TRBJ2-5
TGTGCCAGCAGTTTAGGGAGACAGCTTCAAGAGACCCAGTACTTC
CASSLGRQLQETQYF
>TRBD1|14|TRBV5-1|few|TRBJ2-5
TGCGCCAGCAGCGGTGACAGGGACCAAGAGACCCAGTACTTC
CASSGDRDQETQYF
>TRBD1|17|TRBV28|-|TRBJ1-1
TGTGCCAGCAGTTCAGGACAGGGGAATGAAATGAACACTGAAGCTTTCTTT
CASSSGQGNEMNTEAFF
>-|15|TRBV7-2|-|TRBJ1-4
TGTGCCAGCAGCGCCATGGGGGGCGTGGGTGAAAAACTGTTTTTT
CASSAMGGVGEKLFF
>-|13|TRBV3-1|-|TRBJ2-5
TGTGCCAGCAGCCAAGAATATCCCCTTGAGCAGTACTTC
CASSQEYPLEQYF
>-|15|TRBV2|-|TRBJ2-3
TGTGCCAGCAGATGGACAGTTTCTAGCACAGATACGCAGTATTTT
CASRWTVSSTDTQYF